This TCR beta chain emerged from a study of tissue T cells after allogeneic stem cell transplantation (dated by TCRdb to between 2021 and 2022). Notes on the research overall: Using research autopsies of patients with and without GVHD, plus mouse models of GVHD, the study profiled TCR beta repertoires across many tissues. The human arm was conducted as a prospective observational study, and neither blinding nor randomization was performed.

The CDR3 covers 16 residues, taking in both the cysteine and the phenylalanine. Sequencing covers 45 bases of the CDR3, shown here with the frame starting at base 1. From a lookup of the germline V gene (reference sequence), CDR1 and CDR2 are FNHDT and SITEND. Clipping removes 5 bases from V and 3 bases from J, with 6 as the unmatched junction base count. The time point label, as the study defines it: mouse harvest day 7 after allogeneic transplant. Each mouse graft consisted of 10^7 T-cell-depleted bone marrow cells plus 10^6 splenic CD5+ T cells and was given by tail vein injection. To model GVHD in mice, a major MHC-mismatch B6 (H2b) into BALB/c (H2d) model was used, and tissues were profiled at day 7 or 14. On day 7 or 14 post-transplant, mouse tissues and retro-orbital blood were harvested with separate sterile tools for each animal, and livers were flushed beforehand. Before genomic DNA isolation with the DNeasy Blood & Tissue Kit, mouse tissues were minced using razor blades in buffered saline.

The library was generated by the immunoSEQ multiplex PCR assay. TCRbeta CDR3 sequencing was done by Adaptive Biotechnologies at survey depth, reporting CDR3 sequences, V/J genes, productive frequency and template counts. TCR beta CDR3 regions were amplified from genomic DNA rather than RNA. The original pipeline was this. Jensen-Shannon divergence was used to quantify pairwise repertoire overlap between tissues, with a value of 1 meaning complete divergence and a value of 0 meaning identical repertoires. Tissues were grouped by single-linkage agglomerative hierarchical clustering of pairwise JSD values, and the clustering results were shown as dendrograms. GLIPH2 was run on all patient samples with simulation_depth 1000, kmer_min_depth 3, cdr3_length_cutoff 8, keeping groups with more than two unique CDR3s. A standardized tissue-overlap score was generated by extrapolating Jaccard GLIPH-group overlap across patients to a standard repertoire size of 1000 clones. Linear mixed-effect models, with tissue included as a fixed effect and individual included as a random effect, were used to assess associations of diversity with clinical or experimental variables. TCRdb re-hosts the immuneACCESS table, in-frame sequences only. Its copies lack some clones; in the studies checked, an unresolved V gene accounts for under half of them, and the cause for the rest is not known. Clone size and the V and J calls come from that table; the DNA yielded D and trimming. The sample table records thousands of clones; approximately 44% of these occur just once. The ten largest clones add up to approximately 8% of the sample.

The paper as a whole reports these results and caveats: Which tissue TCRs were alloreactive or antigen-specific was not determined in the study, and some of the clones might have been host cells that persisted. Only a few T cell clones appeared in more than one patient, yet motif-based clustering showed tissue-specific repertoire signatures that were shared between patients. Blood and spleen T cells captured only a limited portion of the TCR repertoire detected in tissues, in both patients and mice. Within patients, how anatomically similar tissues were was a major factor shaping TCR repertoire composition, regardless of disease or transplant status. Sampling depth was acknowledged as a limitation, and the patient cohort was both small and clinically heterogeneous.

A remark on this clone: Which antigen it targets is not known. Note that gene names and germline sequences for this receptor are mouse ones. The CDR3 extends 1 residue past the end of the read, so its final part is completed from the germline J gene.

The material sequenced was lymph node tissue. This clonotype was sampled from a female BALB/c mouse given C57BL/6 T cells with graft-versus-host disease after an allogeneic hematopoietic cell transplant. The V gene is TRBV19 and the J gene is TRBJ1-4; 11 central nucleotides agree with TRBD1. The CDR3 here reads CASSPGQGEANERLFF. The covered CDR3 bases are TGTGCCAGCAGCCCGGGACAGGGGGAGGCCAACGAAAGATTATTT.